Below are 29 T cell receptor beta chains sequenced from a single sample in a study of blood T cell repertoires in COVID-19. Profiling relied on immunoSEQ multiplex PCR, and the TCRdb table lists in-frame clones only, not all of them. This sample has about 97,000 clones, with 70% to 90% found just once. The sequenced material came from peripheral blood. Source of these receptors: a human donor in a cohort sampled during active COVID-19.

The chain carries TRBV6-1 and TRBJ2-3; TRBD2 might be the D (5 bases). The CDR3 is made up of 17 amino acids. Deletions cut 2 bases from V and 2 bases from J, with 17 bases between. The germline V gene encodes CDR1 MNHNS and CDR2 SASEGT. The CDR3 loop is CASSEWSGAPLTDTQYF. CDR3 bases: TGTGCCAGCAGTGAATGGAGCGGAGCGCCCCTCACAGATACGCAGTATTTT.

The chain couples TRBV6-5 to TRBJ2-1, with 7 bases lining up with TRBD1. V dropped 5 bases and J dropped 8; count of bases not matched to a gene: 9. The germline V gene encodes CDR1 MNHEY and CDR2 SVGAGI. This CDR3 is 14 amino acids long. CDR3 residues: CASSRGDRSDEQFF. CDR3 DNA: TGTGCCAGCAGTAGAGGGGACAGATCCGATGAGCAGTTCTTC.

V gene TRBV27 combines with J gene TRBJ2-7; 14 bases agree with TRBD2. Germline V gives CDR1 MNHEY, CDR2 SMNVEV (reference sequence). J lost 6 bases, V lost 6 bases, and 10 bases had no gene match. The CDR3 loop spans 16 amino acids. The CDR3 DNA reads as TGTGCCAGCAGCCGTCAGGGACTAGCGGGAGCTTTCGAGCAGTACTTC. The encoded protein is CASSRQGLAGAFEQYF.

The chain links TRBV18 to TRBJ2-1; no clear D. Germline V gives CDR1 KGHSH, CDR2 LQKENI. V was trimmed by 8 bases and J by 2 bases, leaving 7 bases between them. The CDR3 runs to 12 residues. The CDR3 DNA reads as TGTGCCAGCGGAGAGGCCTACAATGAGCAGTTCTTC. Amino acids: CASGEAYNEQFF.

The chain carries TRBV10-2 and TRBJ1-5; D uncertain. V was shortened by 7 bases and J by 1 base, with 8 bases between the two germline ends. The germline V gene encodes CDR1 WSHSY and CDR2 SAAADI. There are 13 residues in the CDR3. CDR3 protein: CASKSNSNQPQHF. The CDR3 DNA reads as TGCGCCAGCAAGAGTAACAGCAATCAGCCCCAGCATTTT.

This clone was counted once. The CDR3 here is CASSLRGSSYNEQFF. For the CDR3, the DNA is TGTGCCAGCAGTTTAAGGGGGAGCTCCTACAATGAGCAGTTCTTC. The J gene is TRBJ2-1, the V gene TRBV27; tentatively, D is TRBD1 (6 bases). Germline V lookup: CDR1 MNHEY, CDR2 SMNVEV (reference sequence). Trimming shortened V by 2 bases and J by 0 bases, and 8 bases separated the two germline ends. The CDR3 runs 15 residues.

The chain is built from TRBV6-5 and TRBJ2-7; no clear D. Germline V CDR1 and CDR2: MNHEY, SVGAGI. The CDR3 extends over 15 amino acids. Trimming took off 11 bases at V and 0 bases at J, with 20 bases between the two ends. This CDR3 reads CASHALPEASYEQYF. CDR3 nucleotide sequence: TGTGCCTCCCACGCGTTGCCCGAAGCCTCCTACGAGCAGTACTTC.

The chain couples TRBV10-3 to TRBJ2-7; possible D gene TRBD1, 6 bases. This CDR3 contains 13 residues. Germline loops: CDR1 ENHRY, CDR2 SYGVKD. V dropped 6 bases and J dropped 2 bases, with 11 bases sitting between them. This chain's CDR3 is CAIRLDRAYEQYF. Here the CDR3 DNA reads TGTGCCATCAGATTGGACAGAGCCTACGAGCAGTACTTC.

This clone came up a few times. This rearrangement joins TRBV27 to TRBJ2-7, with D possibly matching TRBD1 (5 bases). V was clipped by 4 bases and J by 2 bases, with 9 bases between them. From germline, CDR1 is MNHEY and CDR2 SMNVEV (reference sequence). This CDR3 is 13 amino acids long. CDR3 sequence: CASSWSGPYEQYF. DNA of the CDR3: TGTGCCAGCAGTTGGTCAGGGCCCTACGAGCAGTACTTC.

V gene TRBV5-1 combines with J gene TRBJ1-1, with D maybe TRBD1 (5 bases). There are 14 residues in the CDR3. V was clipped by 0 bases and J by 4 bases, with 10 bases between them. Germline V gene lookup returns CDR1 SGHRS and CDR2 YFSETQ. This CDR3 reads CASSLDSTATEAFF. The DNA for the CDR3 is TGCGCCAGCAGCTTGGATTCGACAGCCACTGAAGCTTTCTTT.

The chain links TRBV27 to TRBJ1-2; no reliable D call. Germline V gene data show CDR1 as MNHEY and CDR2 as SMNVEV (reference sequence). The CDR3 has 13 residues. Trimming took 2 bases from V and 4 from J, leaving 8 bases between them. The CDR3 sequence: CASSLTRSYGYTF. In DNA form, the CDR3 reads TGTGCCAGCAGTTTAACAAGGAGCTATGGCTACACCTTC.

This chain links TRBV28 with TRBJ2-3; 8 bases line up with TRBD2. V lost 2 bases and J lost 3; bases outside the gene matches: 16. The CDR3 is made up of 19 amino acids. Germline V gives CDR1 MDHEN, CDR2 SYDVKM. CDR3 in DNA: TGTGCCAGCAGTTTAATAGCGGCGGGAGGCCCGATTTTGACAGATACGCAGTATTTT. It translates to CASSLIAAGGPILTDTQYF.

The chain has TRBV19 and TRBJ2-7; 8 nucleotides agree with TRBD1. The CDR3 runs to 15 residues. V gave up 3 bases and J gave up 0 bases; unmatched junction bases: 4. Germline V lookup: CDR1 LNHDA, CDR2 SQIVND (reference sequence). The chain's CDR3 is CASSIGTGPSYEQYF. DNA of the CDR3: TGTGCCAGTAGTATTGGGACAGGCCCCTCCTACGAGCAGTACTTC.

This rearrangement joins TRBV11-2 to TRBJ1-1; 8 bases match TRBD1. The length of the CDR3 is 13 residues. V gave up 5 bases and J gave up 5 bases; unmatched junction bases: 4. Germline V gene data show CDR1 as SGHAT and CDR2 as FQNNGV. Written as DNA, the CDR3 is TGTGCCAGCAGCACGCACAGGGGGACTGAAGCTTTCTTT. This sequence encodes CASSTHRGTEAFF.

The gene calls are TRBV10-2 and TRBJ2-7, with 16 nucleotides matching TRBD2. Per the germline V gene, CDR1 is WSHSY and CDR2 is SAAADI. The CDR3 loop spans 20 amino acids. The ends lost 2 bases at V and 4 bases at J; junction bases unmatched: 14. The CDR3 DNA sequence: TGCGCCAGCAGTGAGGGTTGGGGACTAGCGGGAGGGCCGGCCTCATACGAGCAGTACTTC. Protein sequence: CASSEGWGLAGGPASYEQYF.

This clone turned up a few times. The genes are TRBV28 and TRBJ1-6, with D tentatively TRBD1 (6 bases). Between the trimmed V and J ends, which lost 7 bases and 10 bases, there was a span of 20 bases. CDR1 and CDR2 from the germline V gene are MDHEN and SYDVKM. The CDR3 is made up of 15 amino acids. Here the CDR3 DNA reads TGTGCCAGCATTAAATACAGGGATGGTGGGTCACCCCTCCACTTT. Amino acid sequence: CASIKYRDGGSPLHF.

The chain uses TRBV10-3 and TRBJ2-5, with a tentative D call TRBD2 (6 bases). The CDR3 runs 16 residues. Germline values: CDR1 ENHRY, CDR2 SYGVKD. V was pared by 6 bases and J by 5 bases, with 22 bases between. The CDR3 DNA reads TGTGCCATCAGGGGGGAGCGCGGGGTAGGCAAGGAGACCCAGTACTTC. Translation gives CAIRGERGVGKETQYF.

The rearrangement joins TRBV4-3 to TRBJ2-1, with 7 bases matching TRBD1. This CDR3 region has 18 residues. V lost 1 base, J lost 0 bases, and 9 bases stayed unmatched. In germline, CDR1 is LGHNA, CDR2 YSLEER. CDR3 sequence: CASSQVGLGQSSYNEQFF. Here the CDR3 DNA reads TGCGCCAGCAGCCAAGTCGGACTGGGACAGAGCTCCTACAATGAGCAGTTCTTC.

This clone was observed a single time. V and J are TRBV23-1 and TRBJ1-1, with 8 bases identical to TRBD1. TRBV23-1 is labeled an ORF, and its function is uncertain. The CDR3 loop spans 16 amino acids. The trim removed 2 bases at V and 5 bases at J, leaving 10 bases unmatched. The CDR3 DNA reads TGCGCCAGCAGTCAACGTAGTCAGGGGGCAGGGACTGAAGCTTTCTTT. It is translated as CASSQRSQGAGTEAFF.

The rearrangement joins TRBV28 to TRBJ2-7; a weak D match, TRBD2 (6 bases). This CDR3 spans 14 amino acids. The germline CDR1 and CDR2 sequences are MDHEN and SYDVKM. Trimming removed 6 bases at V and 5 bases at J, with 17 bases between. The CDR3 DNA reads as TGTGCCAGCAGAAGGAGGGGAAGGGCTGACGAGCAGTACTTC. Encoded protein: CASRRRGRADEQYF.

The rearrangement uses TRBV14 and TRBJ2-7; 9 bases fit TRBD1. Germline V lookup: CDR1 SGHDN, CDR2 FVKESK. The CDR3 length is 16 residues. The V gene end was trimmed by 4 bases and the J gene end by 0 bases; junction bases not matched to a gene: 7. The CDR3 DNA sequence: TGTGCCAGCAGCCCCCTTGGACAGGGGAGCTCCTACGAGCAGTACTTC. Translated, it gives CASSPLGQGSSYEQYF. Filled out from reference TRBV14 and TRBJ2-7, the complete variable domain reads EAGVTQFPSHSVIEKGQTVTLRCDPISGHDNLYWYRRVMGKEIKFLLHFVKESKQDESGMPNNRFLAERTGGTYSTLKVQPAELEDSGVYFCASSPLGQGSSYEQYFGPGTRLTVT.

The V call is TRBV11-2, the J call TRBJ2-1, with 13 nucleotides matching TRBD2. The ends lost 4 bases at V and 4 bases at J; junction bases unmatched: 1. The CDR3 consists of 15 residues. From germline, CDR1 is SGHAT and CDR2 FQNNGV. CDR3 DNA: TGTGCCAGCAGCTCGACTAGCGGGGGGTACAATGAGCAGTTCTTC. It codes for CASSSTSGGYNEQFF.

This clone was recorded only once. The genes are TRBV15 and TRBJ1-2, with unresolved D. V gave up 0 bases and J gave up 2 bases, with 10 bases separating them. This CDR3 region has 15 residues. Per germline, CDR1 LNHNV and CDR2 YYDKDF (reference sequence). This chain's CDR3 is CATSREVVENYGYTF. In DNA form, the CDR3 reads TGTGCCACCAGCAGAGAGGTAGTCGAAAACTATGGCTACACCTTC. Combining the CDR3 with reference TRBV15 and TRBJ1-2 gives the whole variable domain DAMVIQNPRYQVTQFGKPVTLSCSQTLNHNVMYWYQQKSSQAPKLLFHYYDKDFNNEADTPDNFQSRRPNTSFCFLDIRSPGLGDTAMYLCATSREVVENYGYTFGSGTRLTVV.

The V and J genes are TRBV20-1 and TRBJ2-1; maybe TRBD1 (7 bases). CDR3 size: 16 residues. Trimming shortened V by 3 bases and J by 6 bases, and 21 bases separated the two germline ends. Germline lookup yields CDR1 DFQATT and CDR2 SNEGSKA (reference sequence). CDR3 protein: CSASRGPRREGNEQFF. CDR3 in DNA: TGCAGTGCTAGTAGGGGGCCACGGAGGGAAGGCAATGAGCAGTTCTTC.

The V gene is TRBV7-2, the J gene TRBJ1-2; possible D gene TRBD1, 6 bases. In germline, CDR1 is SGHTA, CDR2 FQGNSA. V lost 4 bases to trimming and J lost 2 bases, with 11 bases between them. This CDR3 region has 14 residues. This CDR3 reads CASSSDSPNYGYTF. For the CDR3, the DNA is TGTGCCAGCAGCTCGGACAGCCCCAACTATGGCTACACCTTC.

As DNA, the CDR3 is TGTGCCAGCATCAGGACTAGCGGCCCCTCCTACAATGAGCAGTTCTTC. This encodes CASIRTSGPSYNEQFF. The chain has TRBV28 and TRBJ2-1, with TRBD2 matching over 10 bases. The CDR3 contains 16 residues. J gave up 0 bases and V 7 bases, and 6 bases lay outside the gene matches. Germline CDR1 reads MDHEN; CDR2 reads SYDVKM.

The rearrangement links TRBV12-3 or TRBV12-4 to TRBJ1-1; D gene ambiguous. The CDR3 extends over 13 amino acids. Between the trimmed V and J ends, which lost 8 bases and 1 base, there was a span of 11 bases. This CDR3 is CASHDNRNTEAFF. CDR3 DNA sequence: TGTGCCAGCCATGACAACAGGAACACTGAAGCTTTCTTT.

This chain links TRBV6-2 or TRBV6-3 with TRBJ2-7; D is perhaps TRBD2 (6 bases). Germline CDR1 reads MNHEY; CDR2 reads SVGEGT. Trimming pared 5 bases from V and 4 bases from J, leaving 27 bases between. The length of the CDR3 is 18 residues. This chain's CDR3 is CASSPSMLWGLEAYEQYF. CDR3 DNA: TGTGCCAGCAGTCCATCGATGTTGTGGGGACTGGAGGCGTACGAGCAGTACTTC.

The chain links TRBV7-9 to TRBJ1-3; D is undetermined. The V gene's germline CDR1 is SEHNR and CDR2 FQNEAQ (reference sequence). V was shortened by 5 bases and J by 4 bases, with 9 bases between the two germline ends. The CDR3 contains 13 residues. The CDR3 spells CASSLDTGNTIYF. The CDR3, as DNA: TGTGCCAGCAGCCTCGACACAGGAAACACCATATATTTT.